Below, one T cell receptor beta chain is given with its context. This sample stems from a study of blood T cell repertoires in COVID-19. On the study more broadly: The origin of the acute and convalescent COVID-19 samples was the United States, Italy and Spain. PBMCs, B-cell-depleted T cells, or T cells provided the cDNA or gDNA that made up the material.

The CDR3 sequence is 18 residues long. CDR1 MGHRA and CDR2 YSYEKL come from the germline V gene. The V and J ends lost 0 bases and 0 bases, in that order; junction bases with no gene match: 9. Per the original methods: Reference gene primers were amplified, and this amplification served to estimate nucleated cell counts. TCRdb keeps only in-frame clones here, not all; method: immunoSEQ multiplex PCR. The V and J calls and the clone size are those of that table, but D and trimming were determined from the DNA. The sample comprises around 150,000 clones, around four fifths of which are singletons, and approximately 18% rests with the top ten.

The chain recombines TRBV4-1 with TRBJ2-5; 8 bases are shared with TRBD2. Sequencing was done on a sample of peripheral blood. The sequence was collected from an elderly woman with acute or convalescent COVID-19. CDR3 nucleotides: TGCGCCAGCAGCCAAGATCGCGCCACTAGCGGAGACCAAGAGACCCAGTACTTC. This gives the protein CASSQDRATSGDQETQYF.